One T cell receptor beta chain is described in this entry. The V and J ends lost 7 bases and 8 bases, in that order; junction bases with no gene match: 6. Germline assignment: CDR1 MDHEN and CDR2 SYDVKM. The CDR3 loop spans 13 amino acids. The data were produced by immunoSEQ multiplex PCR, yet TCRdb's version contains in-frame clones alone and is incomplete. Of around 70,000 clones in the sample, 80% to 95% were seen once. The data were taken from a study of T cell changes during pregnancy in multiple sclerosis. The chain has TRBV28 and TRBJ2-1, with TRBD1 matching over 9 bases. The clonotype was recovered from a female donor in good health, enrolled as a control in a pregnancy study. Specimen: peripheral blood, collected after pregnancy. The CDR3 nucleotides are TGTGCCAGCACGGGACAGGGAACGGATGAGCAGTTCTTC. It encodes CASTGQGTDEQFF. Combining the CDR3 with reference TRBV28 and TRBJ2-1 gives the whole variable domain DVKVTQSSRYLVKRTGEKVFLECVQDMDHENMFWYRQDPGLGLRLIYFSYDVKMKEKGDIPEGYSVSREKKERFSLILESASTNQTSMYLCASTGQGTDEQFFGPGTRLTVL.